This T cell receptor beta chain was observed in a study of breast tumors, draining lymph nodes, adjacent tissues. This clonotype was observed a few times. A much larger clone is a single base away; this may be a read error. Samples came from axillary lymph nodes draining the breast cancer. TCRdb redid the calling of the multiplex PCR reads with MiXCR, one entry per CDR3 protein. The sample carries approximately 200,000 distinct CDR3 sequences, roughly 29% recorded once. Material: axillary lymph node tissue. This TCR derives from a female donor with breast cancer. Some clones in this sample may be carry-over from other donors' samples.

DNA of the CDR3: TGTGCCAGCAGCTCGGGGGACACGTTCCACGAGCAGTACTTC. It translates to CASSSGDTFHEQYF. The gene calls are TRBV5-6 and TRBJ2-7, with D possibly called TRBD1 or TRBD2 (6 bases each). The CDR3 covers 14 residues. Per the germline V gene, CDR1 is SGHDT and CDR2 is YYEEEE. V lost 3 bases and J 5 bases, leaving 15 bases between the germline ends. Full variable domain (remainder filled in from reference TRBV5-6 and TRBJ2-7): DAGVTQSPTHLIKTRGQQVTLRCSPKSGHDTVSWYQQALGQGPQFIFQYYEEEERQRGNFPDRFSGHQFPNYSSELNVNALLLGDSALYLCASSSGDTFHEQYFGPGTRLTVT.